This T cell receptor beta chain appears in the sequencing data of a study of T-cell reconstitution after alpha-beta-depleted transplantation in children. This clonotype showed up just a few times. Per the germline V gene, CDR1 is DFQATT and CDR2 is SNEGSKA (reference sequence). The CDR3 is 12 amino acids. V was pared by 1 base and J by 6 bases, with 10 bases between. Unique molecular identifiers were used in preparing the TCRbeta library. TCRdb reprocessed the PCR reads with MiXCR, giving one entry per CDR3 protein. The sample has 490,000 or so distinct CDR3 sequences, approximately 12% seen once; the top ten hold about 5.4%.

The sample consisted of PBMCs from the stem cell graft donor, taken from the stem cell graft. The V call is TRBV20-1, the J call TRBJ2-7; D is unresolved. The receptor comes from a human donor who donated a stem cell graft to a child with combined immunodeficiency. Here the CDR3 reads CSARGEAREQYF. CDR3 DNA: TGCAGTGCTAGAGGCGAGGCGCGCGAGCAGTACTTC.